The text below deals with one T cell receptor beta chain. Its antigen remains unidentified. This record comes from a study of Ad26.COV2.S vaccination and SARS-CoV-2 variants. Study-wide results and caveats: The placebo group had lower spike-specific TCR breadth than the vaccine recipients did. Following vaccination, spike-specific CD8+ and CD4+ T cell responses reportedly exhibited substantial breadth. Researchers cautioned that TCR breadth and depth analyses may have underestimated total T cell responses. Placebo and vaccine recipients had non-spike TCR breadth that was similar.

The ends were cut back, 5 bases at V and 2 bases at J, with 10 bases in the middle. This CDR3 is built from 14 residues. Germline lookup yields CDR1 SNHLY and CDR2 FYNNEI. Sequenced by immunoSEQ multiplex PCR; TCRdb stores in-frame clones only, minus some. The sample shows 85,000 to 120,000 clones, around three quarters of them seen only once. The receptor was derived from a human donor who had recovered from COVID-19. Material: peripheral blood, obtained after recovery from COVID-19. The chain joins TRBV2 to TRBJ1-5; tentative D call: TRBD1 (5 bases). Here the CDR3 DNA reads TGTGCCAGCAGTCTGGGCAGGGGCAATCAGCCCCAGCATTTT. The encoded protein is CASSLGRGNQPQHF.